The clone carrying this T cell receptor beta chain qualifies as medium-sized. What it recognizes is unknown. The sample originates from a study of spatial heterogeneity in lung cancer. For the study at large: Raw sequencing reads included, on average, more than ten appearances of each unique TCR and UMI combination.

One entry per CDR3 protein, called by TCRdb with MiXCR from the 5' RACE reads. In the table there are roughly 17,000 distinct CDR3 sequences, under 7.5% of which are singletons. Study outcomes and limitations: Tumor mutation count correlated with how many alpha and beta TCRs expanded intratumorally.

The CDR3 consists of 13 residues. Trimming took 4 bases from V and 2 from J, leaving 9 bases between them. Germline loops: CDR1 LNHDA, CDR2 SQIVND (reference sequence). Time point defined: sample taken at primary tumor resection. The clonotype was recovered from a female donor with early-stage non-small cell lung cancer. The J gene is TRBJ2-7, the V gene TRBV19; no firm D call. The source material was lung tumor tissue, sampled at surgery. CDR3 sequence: CASSRSIPYEQYF. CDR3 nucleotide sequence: TGTGCCAGTAGTAGGTCTATCCCCTACGAGCAGTACTTC.